This T cell receptor (beta chain) was profiled in a study of cytomegalovirus exposure and HLA in healthy donors. It was healthy bone marrow donors who served as donors. V trimming: 2 bases; J trimming: 6 bases; junction bases outside the gene matches: 3. Germline V lookup: CDR1 MNHNS, CDR2 SASEGT. The CDR3 contains 14 residues. In the PCR, 60 Vbeta and 13 Jbeta primers were used. Sequenced by immunoSEQ multiplex PCR; TCRdb stores in-frame clones only, minus some. The sample has around 150,000 clones, approximately 80% seen once. This clonotype was sampled from a man aged 35-49 years in good health and CMV-seronegative. The sequencing input was PBMCs. The V call is TRBV6-1, the J call TRBJ1-5; TRBD1 matches 8 bases. The CDR3 here is CASSETRGRQPQHF. DNA of the CDR3: TGTGCCAGCAGTGAAACCAGGGGGCGTCAGCCCCAGCATTTT.